This TCR beta chain is from a study of glioma-infiltrating T cells. Study outcomes and limitations: Non-neoplastic patients had below-expected tissue-blood divergence, while all gliomas exceeded expectation. Very few CDR3 sequences were shared between tissue and blood.

TCR alpha and beta CDR3 regions were amplified from RNA using iRepertoire nested multiplex PCR. Tissue mRNA or PBMC total RNA, about 90-450 ng, went into one-step reverse transcription and amplification. In TCRdb, the multiplex PCR reads were re-called with MiXCR into one record per CDR3 protein. The table shows 100,000 to 150,000 distinct CDR3 sequences, with 20% to 25% occurring only once. This clonotype was observed at least ten times. Its antigen is undetermined. CDR3 size: 12 residues. The germline V and J ends were trimmed by 6 bases and 7 bases, with 9 bases remaining between them. From germline, CDR1 is SGHAT and CDR2 FQNNGV.

The gene calls are TRBV11-2 and TRBJ2-2; D is unresolved. Sample: glioma tissue, nonneoplastic brain tissue, or PBMCs (not recorded which). This TCR was sampled from a human donor with low-grade glioma or glioblastoma, undergoing nonglioma brain surgery, or in good health (not recorded which). CDR3 region: CASSQSRGELFF. CDR3 bases: TGTGCCAGCAGTCAATCCCGCGGGGAGCTGTTTTTT. The whole variable domain, remainder taken from reference TRBV11-2 and TRBJ2-2, is EAGVAQSPRYKIIEKRQSVAFWCNPISGHATLYWYQQILGQGPKLLIQFQNNGVVDDSQLPKDRFSAERLKGVDSTLKIQPAKLEDSAVYLCASSQSRGELFFGEGSRLTVL.